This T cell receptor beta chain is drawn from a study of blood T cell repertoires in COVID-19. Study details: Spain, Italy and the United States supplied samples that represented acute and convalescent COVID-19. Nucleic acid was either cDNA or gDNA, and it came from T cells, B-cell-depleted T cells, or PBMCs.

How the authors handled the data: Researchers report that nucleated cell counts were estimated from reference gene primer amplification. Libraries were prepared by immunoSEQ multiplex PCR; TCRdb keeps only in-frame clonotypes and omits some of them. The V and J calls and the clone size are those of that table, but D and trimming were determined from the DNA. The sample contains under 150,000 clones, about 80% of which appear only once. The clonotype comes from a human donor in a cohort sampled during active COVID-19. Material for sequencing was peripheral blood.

Here the CDR3 reads CASSSGLAKQFF. The CDR3 coding sequence is TGTGCCAGCAGCTCGGGACTAGCCAAACAGTTCTTC. The V call is TRBV7-9, the J call TRBJ2-1, with TRBD2 matching 9 bases. This CDR3 is built from 12 residues. The germline V gene has CDR1 SEHNR and CDR2 FQNEAQ (reference sequence). Trimming cost V 4 bases and J 13 bases; bases outside gene matches: 5.